The 12 T cell receptor beta chains below come from one sample, sequenced in a study of human T cells and chemical hapten exposure. TCRdb reprocessed the RACE reads via MiXCR and lists one record per CDR3 protein. The sample records around 130,000 distinct CDR3 sequences, 12% being singletons. The time point: patch test 2, 6 weeks after DPC sensitization. As to treatment: therapeutic diphenylcyclopropenone sensitization with weekly scalp DPC. The sequenced sample was whole blood, obtained in connection with sensitization to the hapten diphenylcyclopropenone (DPC). The source is a woman in her forties or fifties with alopecia areata. Some clones in this sample may be carry-over from other donors' samples.

The chain employs TRBV7-9 and TRBJ2-2; D perhaps matches TRBD2 (6 bases). The germline CDR1 and CDR2 sequences are SEHNR and FQNEAQ (reference sequence). Trimming shortened V by 4 bases and J by 3 bases, and 9 bases separated the two germline ends. CDR3 length: 14 amino acids. The CDR3, as DNA: TGTGCCAGCAGCTCGGACTATTACACCGGGGAGCTGTTTTTT. Encoded protein: CASSSDYYTGELFF.

This clonotype was counted only a few times. This chain links TRBV7-2 with TRBJ2-2, with TRBD2 identical over 8 bases. Per germline, CDR1 SGHTA and CDR2 FQGNSA. The CDR3 consists of 15 residues. Trimming took 5 bases from V and 0 from J; bases not matched to a gene: 2. The CDR3 nucleotides read TGTGCCAGCAGCGCGGGACTAGCGAACACCGGGGAGCTGTTTTTT. Translated, it gives CASSAGLANTGELFF.

This chain joins TRBV10-3 and TRBJ2-7; 8 bases are shared with TRBD1. The CDR3 sequence is 17 residues long. V was clipped by 3 bases and J by 5 bases; unmatched bases: 15. Germline V gives CDR1 ENHRY, CDR2 SYGVKD. The CDR3 here is CAISDLGLTGVSHEQYF. The CDR3 DNA sequence: TGTGCCATCAGTGATCTGGGGCTGACAGGGGTTAGCCACGAGCAGTACTTC.

The sample holds many counts of this clonotype. V is TRBV3-1 and J is TRBJ1-3; D is unclear. The CDR3 sequence is 16 residues long. V was clipped by 4 bases and J by 0 bases, with 13 bases between them. The germline V gene has CDR1 LGHDT and CDR2 YNNKEL (reference sequence). This CDR3 reads CASSLDRDLSGNTIYF. Here the CDR3 DNA reads TGTGCCAGCAGCCTAGATCGTGATCTCTCTGGAAACACCATATATTTT.

This clonotype was counted many times. The chain is built from TRBV4-1 and TRBJ2-3; no clear D gene. Germline values: CDR1 MGHRA, CDR2 YSYEKL. The CDR3 runs to 15 residues. V was pared by 0 bases and J by 2 bases, with 9 bases between. The CDR3 region is CASSQDLFPTDTQYF. In nucleotides, the CDR3 is TGCGCCAGCAGCCAAGATCTTTTCCCCACAGATACGCAGTATTTT.

This clonotype was observed many times. The chain links TRBV12-3 or TRBV12-4 to TRBJ2-5; D remains ambiguous. This CDR3 region has 13 residues. V dropped 8 bases and J dropped 5 bases, with 15 bases sitting between them. CDR3 bases: TGTGCCAGCCAACCCTGGAGTGGGGAGACCCAGTACTTC. Translating gives CASQPWSGETQYF.

The table lists this clonotype with a few counts. The chain combines TRBV6-1 with TRBJ2-2; 12 bases map to TRBD1. CDR3 length: 16 amino acids. The ends lost 4 bases at V and 6 bases at J; junction bases unmatched: 6. The V gene's germline CDR1 is MNHNS and CDR2 SASEGT. The CDR3 DNA is TGTGCCAGCAGTGGGGACAGGGGGCGTTCGGCCGGGGAGCTGTTTTTT. It specifies CASSGDRGRSAGELFF.

This clonotype was recorded a few times. The chain employs TRBV30 and TRBJ1-2, with D possibly matching TRBD1 (5 bases). The ends were cut back, 0 bases at V and 5 bases at J, with 16 bases in the middle. The CDR3 is 15 amino acids. Germline V lookup: CDR1 GTSNPN, CDR2 SVGIG (reference sequence). The CDR3: CAWSVLGTIEYGYTF. The CDR3 DNA sequence: TGTGCCTGGAGTGTACTCGGGACTATCGAATATGGCTACACCTTC.

This chain links TRBV24-1 with TRBJ2-5; no reliable D call. With 2 bases removed from V and 2 bases from J, the gap between germline ends came to 2 bases. The CDR3 is 12 amino acids. CDR1 is KGHDR, CDR2 SFDVKD, per germline. CDR3 DNA: TGTGCCACCAGTGATTCTCAAGAGACCCAGTACTTC. This sequence encodes CATSDSQETQYF.

The rearrangement joins TRBV14 to TRBJ2-1, with D unclear. From germline, CDR1 is SGHDN and CDR2 FVKESK. Between the trimmed V and J ends, which lost 1 base and 6 bases, there was a span of 16 bases. There are 16 residues in the CDR3. CDR3: CASSQVADPKGNEQFF. The DNA of the CDR3 is TGTGCCAGCAGCCAAGTGGCGGATCCGAAGGGCAATGAGCAGTTCTTC.

The chain carries TRBV12-3 or TRBV12-4 and TRBJ1-6; the match to TRBD1 covers 12 bases. V was pared by 5 bases and J by 9 bases, with 2 bases of the junction left unmatched. The CDR3 is made up of 14 amino acids. CDR3 protein: CASSVGQGASPLHF. The CDR3 DNA follows: TGTGCCAGCAGTGTGGGACAGGGGGCTTCACCCCTCCACTTT.

This clonotype appeared a few times. The chain recombines TRBV29-1 with TRBJ2-3, with D perhaps matching TRBD2 (6 bases). V was pared by 7 bases and J by 2 bases, with 22 bases between. The CDR3 covers 16 residues. The germline gives CDR1 SQVTM, CDR2 ANQGSEA. CDR3 in DNA: TGCAGCGGCCTGCCGGGACTCGCCTCTACCACAGATACGCAGTATTTT. This sequence encodes CSGLPGLASTTDTQYF.